This T cell receptor beta chain was recovered during a study of blood T cells in healthy people across ages. Findings and caveats of the study: Per-million-T-cell TCR beta diversity fell roughly linearly with age.

Around 10 milliliters of peripheral blood were drawn from each donor. Isolation of PBMCs gave at least 6 million cells per sample. This CDR3 region has 15 residues. Germline CDR1 and CDR2: MGHRA and YSYEKL. The J segment lost 8 bases and the V segment lost 5 bases, leaving 10 bases of the junction unmatched. Next came a second PCR, run for roughly 6 to 11 cycles, which used a sample-barcoded 5' primer along with a J-beta primer mix. TCRdb processed the 5' RACE reads anew with MiXCR; each CDR3 protein has one entry. The data show roughly 410,000 distinct CDR3 sequences, with over 45% seen just once and about 54% held by the top ten. As concerns this clonotype: Its antigen is still unknown.

Source material: blood. This chain links TRBV4-1 with TRBJ2-1, with 9 nucleotides matching TRBD1. This sequence was found in a man aged 55-75 years in good health. CDR3 DNA: TGCGCCAGCAGCTCCGGGACAGGGAAGTTCCATGAGCAGTTCTTC. Protein: CASSSGTGKFHEQFF.